Presented here are 20 T cell receptor beta chains from one specimen sequenced in a study of shared clonotypes between healthy human individuals. Assay used: immunoSEQ multiplex PCR; TCRdb lists only in-frame clones, some missing. The sample holds millions of clones, approximately 94% seen once. CD45RO-negative, CCR7-positively selected cells formed the naive CD8 fraction, excluding terminally differentiated effector memory CD45RA+ cells. The sample was naive CD8+ T cells from PBMCs. All receptors come from a man aged 18 to 30 in good health. Some clones in this sample may be carry-over from other donors' samples.

The chain recombines TRBV11-2 with TRBJ2-3, with TRBD1 identical over 7 bases. Per the germline V gene, CDR1 is SGHAT and CDR2 is FQNNGV. This CDR3 comprises 14 residues. Losses at the gene ends were 5 bases for V and 3 bases for J; bases not matched to a gene: 5. The CDR3 sequence is CASSRNRGTDTQYF. CDR3 coding DNA: TGTGCCAGCAGCAGAAACAGGGGTACAGATACGCAGTATTTT.

The chain couples TRBV11-2 to TRBJ2-1, with 12 positions matching TRBD2. CDR3 length equals 17 residues. V trimming: 1 base; J trimming: 4 bases; junction bases outside the gene matches: 5. Germline values: CDR1 SGHAT, CDR2 FQNNGV. The CDR3 region has the DNA TGTGCCAGCAGCTTAGGTTTCGGGACTAGCGGGTACAATGAGCAGTTCTTC. Translated, it gives CASSLGFGTSGYNEQFF.

The V gene is TRBV9, the J gene TRBJ2-4, with D tentatively TRBD1 (5 bases). The CDR3 is 16 residues long. V lost 0 bases to trimming and J lost 4 bases, with 14 bases between them. Germline V lookup: CDR1 SGDLS, CDR2 YYNGEE. In DNA, the CDR3 is TGTGCCAGCAGCGTAGGGGTCGCCAGGGCTAAAAACATTCAGTACTTC. Its translation: CASSVGVARAKNIQYF.

In DNA, the CDR3 is TGTGCCAGCAGTCGACCGACTAGCGCCTCCTACGAGCAGTACTTC. Its translation is CASSRPTSASYEQYF. This chain links TRBV28 with TRBJ2-7; 8 positions match TRBD2. Germline CDR1 is MDHEN and CDR2 is SYDVKM. The V segment lost 5 bases and the J segment 0 bases; nucleotides outside the gene matches: 6. The length of the CDR3 is 15 residues.

The V call is TRBV7-9, the J call TRBJ1-5; TRBD1 agrees at 11 bases. This CDR3 has 14 amino acids. V lost 5 bases to trimming and J lost 8 bases; unmatched junction nucleotides: 5. Germline CDR1 is SEHNR and CDR2 is FQNEAQ (reference sequence). For the CDR3, the DNA is TGTGCCAGCAGCAAAGGACAGGGGGCTGAGCCCCAGCATTTT. This sequence encodes CASSKGQGAEPQHF.

The CDR3 sequence: CASSQDWQWETQYF. Written as DNA, the CDR3 is TGCGCCAGCAGCCAAGATTGGCAGTGGGAGACCCAGTACTTC. The chain couples TRBV4-3 to TRBJ2-5, with unresolved D. Germline V gene sequence: CDR1 LGHNA, CDR2 YSLEER. Trimming took off 0 bases at V and 5 bases at J, with 10 bases between the two ends. The CDR3 consists of 14 residues.

The V gene is TRBV7-9, the J gene TRBJ2-7; a possible D gene is TRBD1 (6 bases). The CDR3 loop spans 13 amino acids. V was clipped by 6 bases and J by 0 bases, with 9 bases between them. CDR1 and CDR2 from the germline V gene are SEHNR and FQNEAQ (reference sequence). The CDR3 spells CASRRTASYEQYF. CDR3 sequence (DNA): TGTGCCAGCAGGAGGACAGCCTCCTACGAGCAGTACTTC. Full variable domain (rest looked up from reference TRBV7-9 and TRBJ2-7): DTGVSQNPRHKITKRGQNVTFRCDPISEHNRLYWYRQTLGQGPEFLTYFQNEAQLEKSRLLSDRFSAERPKGSFSTLEIQRTEQGDSAMYLCASRRTASYEQYFGPGTRLTVT.

This chain joins TRBV5-6 and TRBJ2-7; the D call may be TRBD1 or TRBD2 (5 bases each). Trimming shortened V by 3 bases and J by 2 bases, and 12 bases separated the two germline ends. Germline V lookup: CDR1 SGHDT, CDR2 YYEEEE. The CDR3 covers 14 residues. The CDR3 here is CASSSRDLAYEQYF. CDR3 in DNA: TGTGCCAGCAGCTCCCGGGACCTCGCCTACGAGCAGTACTTC.

The V gene is TRBV6-1, the J gene TRBJ1-1, with D possibly being TRBD1 (6 bases). The CDR3 sequence is 12 residues long. Germline V gives CDR1 MNHNS, CDR2 SASEGT. The V end lost 9 bases, the J end lost 3 bases, and 11 bases lay between the germline ends. The CDR3: CASQQGHTEAFF. In DNA, the CDR3 is TGTGCCAGTCAACAGGGCCACACTGAAGCTTTCTTT.

The chain carries TRBV7-8 and TRBJ2-7; D is perhaps TRBD2 (6 bases). The CDR3 has 14 amino acids. The germline CDR1 and CDR2 sequences are SGHVS and FQNEAQ. V was cut by 5 bases and J by 3 bases, with 14 bases left in between. The CDR3 region has the DNA TGTGCCAGCAGCCTTAGCGGTTCAGGCTACGAGCAGTACTTC. Translated, it gives CASSLSGSGYEQYF. Supplemented by reference TRBV7-8 and TRBJ2-7, the full variable domain reads GAGVSQSPRYKVAKRGQDVALRCDPISGHVSLFWYQQALGQGPEFLTYFQNEAQLDKSGLPSDRFFAERPEGSVSTLKIQRTQQEDSAVYLCASSLSGSGYEQYFGPGTRLTVT.

V gene TRBV28 combines with J gene TRBJ2-7; 12 bases are shared with TRBD2. This CDR3 is built from 16 residues. The V and J ends lost 3 bases and 7 bases, in that order; junction bases with no gene match: 10. Looked up from germline, CDR1 is MDHEN and CDR2 is SYDVKM. Written as DNA, the CDR3 is TGTGCCAGCAGTTTCGTCCTAGCGGGAGGGCCGGGGGAGCAGTACTTC. It codes for CASSFVLAGGPGEQYF. The complete variable domain, with remaining parts taken from reference TRBV28 and TRBJ2-7, reads DVKVTQSSRYLVKRTGEKVFLECVQDMDHENMFWYRQDPGLGLRLIYFSYDVKMKEKGDIPEGYSVSREKKERFSLILESASTNQTSMYLCASSFVLAGGPGEQYFGPGTRLTVT.

CDR3 DNA: TGTGCCAGCAGCTACAGAACGTTAGATGGGGCCAACGTCCTGACTTTC. It encodes CASSYRTLDGANVLTF. The chain joins TRBV27 to TRBJ2-6; D remains ambiguous. Germline CDR1 MNHEY, CDR2 SMNVEV (reference sequence). The CDR3 extends over 16 amino acids. V lost 6 bases, J lost 3 bases, and 15 bases lay in between.

The chain carries TRBV7-7 and TRBJ2-1, with D unresolved. V was shortened by 5 bases and J by 5 bases, with 10 bases between the two germline ends. CDR3 length: 13 residues. Germline lookup yields CDR1 SSHAT and CDR2 FNYEAQ (reference sequence). The CDR3 protein is CASSPRPDNEQFF. CDR3 in DNA: TGTGCCAGCAGCCCTAGACCAGACAATGAGCAGTTCTTC.

The V gene is TRBV5-6, the J gene TRBJ2-1; TRBD1 agrees at 7 bases. The V and J ends lost 2 bases and 8 bases, in that order; junction bases with no gene match: 13. This CDR3 is 16 amino acids long. Germline assignment: CDR1 SGHDT and CDR2 YYEEEE. This CDR3 reads CASSLHTQGVSDEQFF. The DNA for the CDR3 is TGTGCCAGCAGCTTACATACGCAGGGGGTCTCGGATGAGCAGTTCTTC.

The chain recombines TRBV19 with TRBJ2-7; D is possibly TRBD1 (5 bases). Germline V gene data show CDR1 as LNHDA and CDR2 as SQIVND (reference sequence). V lost 2 bases and J 0 bases, leaving 11 bases between the germline ends. This CDR3 spans 15 amino acids. The CDR3 loop is CASSIWTLSSYEQYF. The DNA of the CDR3 is TGTGCCAGTAGTATATGGACACTGAGCTCCTACGAGCAGTACTTC.

V is TRBV28 and J is TRBJ2-1; 7 nucleotides match TRBD2. CDR3 length equals 17 residues. Germline-derived CDR1 and CDR2 are MDHEN and SYDVKM. The V and J ends lost 5 bases and 0 bases, in that order; junction bases with no gene match: 10. CDR3: CASSPGRGGSSYNEQFF. In nucleotides, the CDR3 is TGTGCCAGCAGTCCTGGGAGGGGAGGGAGCTCCTACAATGAGCAGTTCTTC.

The rearrangement links TRBV11-2 to TRBJ2-1, with D uncertain. CDR1 SGHAT and CDR2 FQNNGV come from the germline V gene. The CDR3 length is 12 residues. Trimming took off 5 bases at V and 5 bases at J, with 7 bases between the two ends. This chain's CDR3 is CASSPRDNEQFF. The DNA of the CDR3 is TGTGCCAGCAGCCCCCGCGACAATGAGCAGTTCTTC.

The gene calls are TRBV5-1 and TRBJ2-5; 7 nucleotides align to TRBD1. CDR1 is SGHRS, CDR2 YFSETQ, per germline. V shed 3 bases and J 6 bases; nucleotides not matched to a gene: 8. There are 14 residues in the CDR3. CDR3 loop: CASSSRGPPKTQYF. Written as DNA, the CDR3 is TGCGCCAGCAGCTCGAGGGGGCCTCCAAAGACCCAGTACTTC.

The chain couples TRBV28 to TRBJ2-2; D uncertain. The ends were cut back, 2 bases at V and 2 bases at J, with 21 bases in the middle. The CDR3 length is 19 residues. Germline loops: CDR1 MDHEN, CDR2 SYDVKM. CDR3 loop: CASSLALLRPKINTGELFF. For the CDR3, the DNA is TGTGCCAGCAGTTTAGCTTTGTTGCGGCCTAAAATAAACACCGGGGAGCTGTTTTTT.

The chain employs TRBV29-1 and TRBJ2-7; possible D gene TRBD2, 6 bases. The CDR3 extends over 12 amino acids. Germline loops: CDR1 SQVTM, CDR2 ANQGSEA. Trimming pared 4 bases from V and 5 bases from J, leaving 12 bases between. Here the CDR3 reads CSVVRGGNEQYF. CDR3 nucleotides: TGCAGCGTTGTTCGGGGAGGTAACGAGCAGTACTTC.